This record concerns one TCR beta chain sequence. Its antigen is currently unknown. This entry comes from a study of T-cell memory formation after mild COVID-19. About the research overall: Clustering of TCRs was largely donor specific. Study-level findings and limits: Second-wave clones with a day 37 peak had unconfirmed SARS-CoV-2 specificity. Memory sampled before infection contained some responding clones, suggesting cross-reactive memory joined.

The germline V gene has CDR1 SGHTA and CDR2 FQGNSA. Trimming removed 2 bases from V and 9 bases from J, with 11 bases in between. The CDR3 is made up of 12 amino acids. MiXCR, applied by TCRdb to the 5' RACE reads, yields one record per CDR3 protein. The table has 450,000 or so distinct CDR3 sequences, over 15% seen once. Sequenced sample: PBMCs or a T cell subset sorted from them (not recorded which). The receptor's source is an adult woman who had mild COVID-19 (a few samples of this study predate the infection). Cell type and time point are not known. This chain links TRBV7-2 with TRBJ2-7; no firm D call. The CDR3 nucleotides read TGTGCCAGCAGCTTAAATCCACCAGGGCAGTACTTC. This gives the protein CASSLNPPGQYF.